This TCR beta chain came from a study of blood T cell repertoires in COVID-19. Study overall: There were acute and convalescent COVID-19 samples, and they came from the United States, Italy and Spain.

V lost 5 bases and J 5 bases, leaving 6 bases between the germline ends. Per germline, CDR1 SGHAT and CDR2 FQNNGV. This CDR3 comprises 11 residues. The protocol was immunoSEQ multiplex PCR, while the TCRdb copy is restricted to in-frame clones and leaves out a portion. The table includes 390,000 or so clones, over 80% detected once. The age range of participants was about 18 to 100 years, with residence in more than 20 US areas. The study assigned cohorts using participant-reported clinical history. Source material: PBMCs or T cells enriched from blood (not recorded which). The chain links TRBV11-2 to TRBJ1-2, with D unclear. The sequence came from a woman in her forties or fifties who had recovered from COVID-19. As DNA, the CDR3 is TGTGCCAGCAGCCCGTCGTATGGCTACACCTTC. This gives the protein CASSPSYGYTF.